A single sample gave rise to the 13 T cell receptor beta chains below, sequenced in a study of naive and memory T cell subsets. Two oligonucleotides, mixed equimolar, formed the beta constant-region primer covering TRBC1 and TRBC2. TCRdb reanalysed the UMI-ligation and nested PCR reads using MiXCR and keeps one entry per CDR3 protein. The sample consists of some 150,000 distinct CDR3 sequences, over 15% of them appearing once. The sequenced sample consisted of naive CD4+ T cells from blood. The receptors originated from a human donor in good health.

This clonotype was seen many times. The V call is TRBV7-2, the J call TRBJ2-2; TRBD2 is a possible D gene (6 bases). The CDR3 extends over 15 amino acids. Trimming left V 7 bases short and J 4 bases short, with 16 bases between. CDR1 is SGHTA, CDR2 FQGNSA, per germline. The CDR3 reads CASKPWGGLTGELFF. The CDR3 region has the DNA TGTGCCAGCAAGCCCTGGGGAGGACTCACCGGGGAGCTGTTTTTT.

This clonotype has more than one count but fewer than ten. The rearrangement links TRBV29-1 to TRBJ2-1, with D possibly being TRBD1 or TRBD2 (5 bases each). Germline CDR1 is SQVTM and CDR2 is ANQGSEA. This CDR3 contains 12 residues. The ends were cut back, 7 bases at V and 7 bases at J, with 14 bases in the middle. CDR3 protein: CSGGGGLNEQFF. The CDR3 nucleotides read TGCAGCGGTGGGGGTGGTCTTAATGAGCAGTTCTTC.

Regarding this clonotype: Since a much larger clone is just one base distant, this may be a read error. No conserved phenylalanine or tryptophan ends this CDR3, so it is likely a read error. The rearrangement joins TRBV10-3 to TRBJ2-7, with no clear D. CDR1 ENHRY and CDR2 SYGVKD come from the germline V gene. The CDR3 runs 12 residues. Trimming shortened V by 6 bases and J by 3 bases, and 9 bases separated the two germline ends. The CDR3 bases are TGTGCCATCAGCGAACAGCTCTACGAGCAGTACCTC. Translated: CAISEQLYEQYL.

This clonotype was counted a few times. The genes are TRBV5-1 and TRBJ2-7; 10 bases line up with TRBD1. Germline V gene data show CDR1 as SGHRS and CDR2 as YFSETQ. V was clipped by 3 bases and J by 7 bases; unmatched bases: 19. The length of the CDR3 is 18 residues. In DNA form, the CDR3 reads TGCGCCAGCAGCTCCCTACCGACCGGCGGGACAGGGGAGGTAGAGCAGTACTTC. Translated, it gives CASSSLPTGGTGEVEQYF.

V gene TRBV12-3 or TRBV12-4 combines with J gene TRBJ2-1; 14 nucleotides align to TRBD2. The CDR3 loop spans 16 amino acids. V lost 6 bases and J lost 8; bases outside the gene matches: 9. CDR3 bases: TGTGCCAGCAGAACTCCGGGACTAGCGGGAGTCCATGAGCAGTTCTTC. This encodes CASRTPGLAGVHEQFF.

The V gene is TRBV29-1, the J gene TRBJ2-1; unclear D gene. Germline V CDR1 and CDR2: SQVTM, ANQGSEA. Between the trimmed V and J ends, which lost 4 bases and 5 bases, there was a span of 12 bases. The CDR3 runs 13 residues. The CDR3, as DNA: TGCAGCGTTGCCAGTTCTAGGAACAATGAGCAGTTCTTC. Its translation is CSVASSRNNEQFF.

This clonotype was recorded many times. V is TRBV28 and J is TRBJ2-7; TRBD2 agrees at 12 bases. The germline gives CDR1 MDHEN, CDR2 SYDVKM. This CDR3 is 13 amino acids long. J gave up 7 bases and V 6 bases, and 4 bases lay outside the gene matches. In nucleotides, the CDR3 is TGTGCCAGCAGGTCTAGCGGGAGGGCTGAGCAGTACTTC. It translates to CASRSSGRAEQYF.

The genes are TRBV20-1 and TRBJ2-3; TRBD2 matches 8 bases. V was clipped by 8 bases and J by 0 bases; unmatched bases: 4. Germline V lookup: CDR1 DFQATT, CDR2 SNEGSKA (reference sequence). This CDR3 region has 13 residues. The DNA for the CDR3 is TGCAGTAGACTAGCGACAAGCACAGATACGCAGTATTTT. Translation: CSRLATSTDTQYF.

This clonotype has only a few counts. V is TRBV5-1 and J is TRBJ2-1; D ambiguous. V gave up 3 bases and J gave up 10 bases, with 8 bases separating them. Germline CDR1 and CDR2: SGHRS and YFSETQ. This CDR3 comprises 11 residues. CDR3 coding DNA: TGCGCCAGCAGCTACGACGCCGAGCAGTTCTTC. Its translation is CASSYDAEQFF. The full variable domain, in which reference TRBV5-1 and TRBJ2-1 provide the parts outside the CDR3, is KAGVTQTPRYLIKTRGQQVTLSCSPISGHRSVSWYQQTPGQGLQFLFEYFSETQRNKGNFPGRFSGRQFSNSRSEMNVSTLELGDSALYLCASSYDAEQFFGPGTRLTVL.

V and J are TRBV24-1 and TRBJ1-1; D is unresolved. The V end was cut by 3 bases, the J end by 1 base, with 11 bases between. This CDR3 is built from 15 residues. Germline V gives CDR1 KGHDR, CDR2 SFDVKD. The CDR3, as DNA: TGTGCCACCAGTGATGCCTCAAGCGCGAACACTGAAGCTTTCTTT. Amino acid sequence: CATSDASSANTEAFF.

This clonotype was detected a few times. The CDR3 here is CASSELYLNSPLHF. In nucleotides, the CDR3 is TGTGCCAGCAGTGAATTGTACTTGAATTCACCCCTCCACTTT. The rearrangement links TRBV25-1 to TRBJ1-6; unclear D gene. Germline V gene sequence: CDR1 MGHDK, CDR2 SYGVNS. CDR3 length: 14 residues. V lost 1 base and J 7 bases, leaving 8 bases between the germline ends.

This clonotype has just a few counts. V gene TRBV7-2 combines with J gene TRBJ2-5, with D perhaps matching TRBD1 (5 bases). The V and J ends lost 5 bases and 4 bases respectively, with 14 bases between them. Germline V gene sequence: CDR1 SGHTA, CDR2 FQGNSA. The CDR3 has 14 amino acids. The CDR3, as DNA: TGTGCCAGCAGCCCTTCAGGGCCGAGAGAGACCCAGTACTTC. It codes for CASSPSGPRETQYF.

This rearrangement joins TRBV28 to TRBJ1-2; 8 bases are shared with TRBD1. The germline V gene has CDR1 MDHEN and CDR2 SYDVKM. The junction had 13 bases not matched to a gene; V was cut back by 7 bases and J by 6 bases. The length of the CDR3 is 15 residues. The CDR3 DNA reads TGTGCCAGCACCCGCCCGCAGCAGGGGGCAAATGGCTACACCTTC. This sequence encodes CASTRPQQGANGYTF.